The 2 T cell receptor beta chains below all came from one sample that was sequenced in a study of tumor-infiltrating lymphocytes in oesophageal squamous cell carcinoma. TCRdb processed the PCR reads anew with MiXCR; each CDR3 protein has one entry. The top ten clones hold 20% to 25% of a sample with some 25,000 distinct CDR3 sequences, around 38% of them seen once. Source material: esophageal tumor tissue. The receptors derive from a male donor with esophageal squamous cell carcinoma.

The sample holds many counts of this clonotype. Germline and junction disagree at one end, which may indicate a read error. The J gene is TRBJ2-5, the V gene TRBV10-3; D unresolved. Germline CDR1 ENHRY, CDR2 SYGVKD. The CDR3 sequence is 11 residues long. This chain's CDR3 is CATSSRETQYF. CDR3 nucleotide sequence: TGTGCCACCAGTTCGCGGGAGACCCAGTACTTC.

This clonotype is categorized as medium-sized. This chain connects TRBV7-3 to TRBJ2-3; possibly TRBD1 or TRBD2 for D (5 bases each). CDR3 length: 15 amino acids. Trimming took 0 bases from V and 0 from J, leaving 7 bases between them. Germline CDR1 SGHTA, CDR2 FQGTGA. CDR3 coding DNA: TGTGCCAGCAGCTTAACCGGGGCTAGCACAGATACGCAGTATTTT. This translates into CASSLTGASTDTQYF.